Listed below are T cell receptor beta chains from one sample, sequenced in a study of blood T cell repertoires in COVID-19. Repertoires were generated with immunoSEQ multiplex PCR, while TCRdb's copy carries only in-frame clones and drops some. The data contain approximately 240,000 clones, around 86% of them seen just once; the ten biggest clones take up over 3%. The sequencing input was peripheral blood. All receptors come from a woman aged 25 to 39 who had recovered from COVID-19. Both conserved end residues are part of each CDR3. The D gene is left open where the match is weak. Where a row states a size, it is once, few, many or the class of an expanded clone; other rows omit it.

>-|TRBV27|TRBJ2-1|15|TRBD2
CASSSWRTSGNEQFF
TGTGCCAGCAGTTCATGGAGGACTAGCGGCAATGAGCAGTTCTTC
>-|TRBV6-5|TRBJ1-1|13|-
CASSRGQNTEAFF
TGTGCCAGCAGCCGCGGCCAGAACACTGAAGCTTTCTTT
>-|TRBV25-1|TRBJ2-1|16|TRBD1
CASSEADRASLNEQFF
TGTGCCAGCAGTGAGGCGGACAGGGCGAGTCTTAATGAGCAGTTCTTC
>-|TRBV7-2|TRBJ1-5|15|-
CASSLRGSGGQPQHF
TGTGCCAGCAGCTTAAGAGGGTCGGGAGGCCAGCCCCAGCATTTT
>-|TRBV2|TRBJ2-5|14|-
CASSRPGSQETQYF
TGTGCCAGCAGCCGACCCGGGTCTCAAGAGACCCAGTACTTC
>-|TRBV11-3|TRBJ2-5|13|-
CASSPRRSETQYF
TGTGCCAGCAGCCCCAGGCGTTCAGAGACCCAGTACTTC
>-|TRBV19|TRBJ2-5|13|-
CASSSGFRETQYF
TGTGCCAGTAGTTCAGGTTTCCGTGAGACCCAGTACTTC
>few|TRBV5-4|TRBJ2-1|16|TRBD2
CASRLRTSGIDDEQFF
TGTGCCAGCAGATTAAGGACTAGCGGGATAGACGATGAGCAGTTCTTC
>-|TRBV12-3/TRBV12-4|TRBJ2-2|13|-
CASSFIWSGELFF
TGTGCCAGCAGTTTTATATGGAGCGGGGAGCTGTTTTTT
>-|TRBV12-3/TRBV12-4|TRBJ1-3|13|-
CASYDRRLNTIYF
TGTGCCAGCTACGACAGGCGTTTAAACACCATATATTTT
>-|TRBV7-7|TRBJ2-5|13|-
CALSGVFGETQYF
TGTGCCCTGTCGGGGGTTTTTGGAGAGACCCAGTACTTC
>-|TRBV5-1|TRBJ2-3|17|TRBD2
CASSLTSGGASTDTQYF
TGCGCCAGCAGCTTAACTAGCGGGGGGGCTAGCACAGATACGCAGTATTTT
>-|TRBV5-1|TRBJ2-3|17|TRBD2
CASSGPGTSGVADTQYF
TGCGCCAGCAGCGGCCCCGGGACTAGCGGGGTTGCAGATACGCAGTATTTT
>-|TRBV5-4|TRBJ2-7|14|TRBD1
CASSTGQGDYEQYF
TGTGCCAGCAGCACCGGACAGGGCGACTACGAGCAGTACTTC
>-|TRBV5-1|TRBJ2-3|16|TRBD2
CASSLRTSGGTDTQYF
TGCGCCAGCAGCCTCCGGACTAGCGGGGGGACTGATACGCAGTATTTT
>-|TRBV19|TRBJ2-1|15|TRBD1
CASNSRQGRYNEQFF
TGTGCCAGTAATTCCCGACAGGGTCGCTACAATGAGCAGTTCTTC
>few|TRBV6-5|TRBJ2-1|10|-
CASGGREQFF
TGTGCCAGCGGGGGCAGAGAGCAGTTCTTC
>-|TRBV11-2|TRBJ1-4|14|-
CASSLIGVGEKLFF
TGTGCCAGCAGCTTAATAGGGGTGGGTGAAAAACTGTTTTTT
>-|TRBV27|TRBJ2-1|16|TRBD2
CASSFRTSGAYNEQFF
TGTGCCAGCAGTTTTCGGACTAGCGGGGCCTACAATGAGCAGTTCTTC
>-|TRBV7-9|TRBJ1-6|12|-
CASRRLNSPLHF
TGTGCCAGCAGGCGGCTTAATTCACCCCTCCACTTT
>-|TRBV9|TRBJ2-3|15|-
CASSVGGTYTDTQYF
TGTGCCAGCAGCGTTGGAGGGACTTACACAGATACGCAGTATTTT
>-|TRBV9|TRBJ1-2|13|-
CASSLAETTGYTF
TGTGCCAGCAGCTTAGCCGAGACTACTGGCTACACCTTC
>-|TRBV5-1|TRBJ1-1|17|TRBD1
CASRSGTVGFMNTEAFF
TGCGCCAGCAGATCCGGGACAGTGGGGTTCATGAACACTGAAGCTTTCTTT
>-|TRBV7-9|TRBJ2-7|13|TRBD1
CANCRDRPYEQYF
TGTGCCAACTGCCGGGACAGACCCTACGAGCAGTACTTC
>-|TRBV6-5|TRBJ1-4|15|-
CASSYGGGRNEKLFF
TGTGCCAGCAGTTACGGGGGGGGCCGTAATGAAAAACTGTTTTTT
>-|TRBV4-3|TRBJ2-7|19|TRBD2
CASSQDVRRGGRTSYEQYF
TGCGCCAGCAGCCAAGATGTTCGGCGGGGGGGCCGAACTTCCTACGAGCAGTACTTC
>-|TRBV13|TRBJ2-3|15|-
CASSLRDTRTDTQYF
TGTGCCAGCAGCCTCCGGGACACCCGCACAGATACGCAGTATTTT
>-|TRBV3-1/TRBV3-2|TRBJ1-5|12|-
CASGEGNQPQHF
TGTGCCAGCGGAGAGGGCAATCAGCCCCAGCATTTT
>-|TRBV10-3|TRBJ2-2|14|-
CAITRTPNTGELFF
TGTGCCATCACCAGAACACCAAACACCGGGGAGCTGTTTTTT
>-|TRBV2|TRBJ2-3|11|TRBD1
CANNRGDTQYF
TGTGCCAATAACAGGGGAGATACGCAGTATTTT
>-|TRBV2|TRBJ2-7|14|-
CASSEQQGVSEQYF
TGTGCCAGCAGTGAGCAACAGGGCGTGAGTGAGCAGTACTTC
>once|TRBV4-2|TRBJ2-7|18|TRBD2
CASSQSPSGGPRNYEQYF
TGTGCCAGCAGCCAATCTCCTAGCGGGGGTCCTAGAAACTACGAGCAGTACTTC
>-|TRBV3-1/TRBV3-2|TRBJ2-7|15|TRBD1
CASSQDYRGLGEQYF
TGTGCCAGCAGCCAAGATTACAGGGGGCTGGGGGAGCAGTACTTC
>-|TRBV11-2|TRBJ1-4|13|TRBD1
CASSVTGTGELFF
TGTGCCAGCAGCGTAACCGGGACAGGGGAACTGTTTTTT
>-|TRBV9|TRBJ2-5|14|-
CASSVGTSEETQYF
TGTGCCAGCAGCGTAGGTACTAGTGAAGAGACCCAGTACTTC
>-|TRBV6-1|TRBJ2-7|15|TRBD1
CASSEWTGRTYEQYF
TGTGCCAGCAGTGAGTGGACAGGGAGGACCTACGAGCAGTACTTC
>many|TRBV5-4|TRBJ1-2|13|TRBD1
CASSLQGGLGYTF
TGTGCCAGCAGCTTACAGGGGGGGCTCGGCTACACCTTC
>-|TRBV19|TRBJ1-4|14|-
CASSNLGFNEKLFF
TGTGCCAGTTCGAACCTGGGCTTTAATGAAAAACTGTTTTTT
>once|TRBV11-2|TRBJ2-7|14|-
CASSLAKEFYEQYF
TGTGCCAGCAGCCTGGCCAAGGAGTTTTACGAGCAGTACTTC
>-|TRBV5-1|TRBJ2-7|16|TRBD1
CASSGDGQGAGYEQYF
TGCGCCAGCAGCGGGGACGGACAGGGGGCAGGATACGAGCAGTACTTC
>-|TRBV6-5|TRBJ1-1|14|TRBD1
CASSQLTGDTEAFF
TGTGCCAGCAGTCAGCTTACAGGGGACACTGAAGCTTTCTTT
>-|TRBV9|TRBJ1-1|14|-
CASSDTQENTEAFF
TGTGCCAGCAGCGACACACAGGAGAACACTGAAGCTTTCTTT
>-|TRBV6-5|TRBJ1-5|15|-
CASSPGTPRNQPQHF
TGTGCCAGCAGTCCCGGGACACCTAGGAATCAGCCCCAGCATTTT
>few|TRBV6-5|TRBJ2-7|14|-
CASSSSEGPDEQYF
-
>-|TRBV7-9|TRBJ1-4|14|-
CASSPGRNNEKLFF
TGTGCCAGCAGTCCAGGGCGAAATAATGAAAAACTGTTTTTT
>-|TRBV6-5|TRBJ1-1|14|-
CASSSPTMNTEAFF
TGTGCCAGCAGTTCCCCGACTATGAACACTGAAGCTTTCTTT
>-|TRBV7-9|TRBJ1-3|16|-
CASSLWSNRSGNTIYF
TGTGCCAGCAGCTTATGGTCTAATCGCTCTGGAAACACCATATATTTT
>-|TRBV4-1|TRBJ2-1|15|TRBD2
CASSLAGGLYNEQFF
TGCGCCAGCAGCTTAGCGGGGGGGCTCTACAATGAGCAGTTCTTC
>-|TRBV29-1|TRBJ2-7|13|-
CSVELRSSYEQYF
TGCAGCGTTGAGTTACGGTCCTCCTACGAGCAGTACTTC
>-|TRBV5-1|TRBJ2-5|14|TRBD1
CASSLGQGVKTQYF
TGCGCCAGCAGCTTGGGACAGGGAGTGAAGACCCAGTACTTC
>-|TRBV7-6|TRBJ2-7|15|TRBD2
CASSLTSGGSYEQYF
TGTGCCAGCAGCTTGACTAGCGGGGGTTCCTACGAGCAGTACTTC
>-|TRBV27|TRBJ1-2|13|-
CASSPTENYGYTF
TGTGCCAGCAGTCCGACAGAGAACTATGGCTACACCTTC
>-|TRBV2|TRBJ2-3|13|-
CASSEDRGQTQYF
TGTGCCAGCAGTGAAGACAGAGGACAGACGCAGTATTTT
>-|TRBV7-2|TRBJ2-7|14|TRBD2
CASSSPGTNYEQYF
TGTGCCAGCAGCTCACCCGGGACTAATTACGAGCAGTACTTC
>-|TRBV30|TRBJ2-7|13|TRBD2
CAWSVGRGNEQYF
TGTGCCTGGAGTGTGGGGAGGGGCAACGAGCAGTACTTC
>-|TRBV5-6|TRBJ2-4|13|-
CASSFWTEDIQYF
TGTGCCAGCAGCTTCTGGACAGAAGACATTCAGTACTTC
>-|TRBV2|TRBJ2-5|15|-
CASSESSDGQETQYF
TGTGCCAGCAGTGAGAGTAGCGATGGGCAAGAGACCCAGTACTTC
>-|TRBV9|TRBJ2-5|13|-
CASSTGPQETQYF
TGTGCCAGCAGCACAGGACCACAAGAGACCCAGTACTTC
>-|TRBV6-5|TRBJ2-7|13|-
CASTPSGRDEQYF
TGTGCCAGCACCCCCAGCGGGCGGGACGAGCAGTACTTC
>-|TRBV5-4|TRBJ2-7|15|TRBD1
CASSWPGQGSNEQYF
TGTGCCAGCAGCTGGCCAGGACAGGGGTCCAACGAGCAGTACTTC